The rows below give T cell receptor beta chains drawn from one sample of a study of cytomegalovirus exposure and HLA in healthy donors. Data came from immunoSEQ multiplex PCR; TCRdb stores just in-frame clones and leaves some out. The sample features around 70,000 clones, with over 1.5% in its top ten. Specimen: PBMCs. Every receptor here comes from a woman aged 25 to 39 in good health and CMV-seronegative. CDR3s include the opening cysteine and the closing phenylalanine or tryptophan. A D gene is named only where the DNA matches it firmly.

TRBV6-6	TRBD1	TRBJ1-2	15	CASTIGQVLNYGYTF	TGTGCCAGCACCATAGGACAGGTCCTTAACTATGGCTACACCTTC
TRBV28	-	TRBJ1-1	13	CASTSPGGTEAFF	TGTGCCAGCACTTCCCCTGGAGGGACTGAAGCTTTCTTT
TRBV5-1	TRBD1	TRBJ1-2	13	CASAGQLIYGYTF	TGCGCCAGCGCGGGACAGCTTATCTATGGCTACACCTTC
TRBV6-1	TRBD1	TRBJ1-5	15	CASSEATGWDQPQHF	TGTGCCAGCAGTGAAGCGACAGGGTGGGATCAGCCCCAGCATTTT
TRBV6-6	TRBD2	TRBJ2-1	13	CASSSSGRGEQFF	TGTGCCAGCAGTTCTAGCGGGAGGGGTGAGCAGTTCTTC
TRBV10-3	-	TRBJ1-2	16	CAISDAGGKEDYGYTF	TGTGCCATCAGTGACGCGGGGGGAAAGGAAGACTATGGCTACACCTTC
TRBV27	-	TRBJ2-1	13	CASSLSRGNEQFF	TGTGCCAGCAGTTTATCGAGGGGGAATGAGCAGTTCTTC
TRBV6-5	-	TRBJ2-7	13	CASRPGTRGEQYF	TGTGCCAGCAGGCCCGGGACTCGCGGCGAGCAGTACTTC
TRBV7-9	TRBD1	TRBJ2-7	14	CASSQLTGDNEQYF	TGTGCCAGCAGCCAGCTGACAGGGGACAACGAGCAGTACTTC
TRBV6-5	-	TRBJ1-1	13	CASSYSQGTEAFF	TGTGCCAGCAGTTACTCGCAGGGCACTGAAGCTTTCTTT
TRBV7-9	-	TRBJ2-7	11	CASSPGNEQYF	TGTGCCAGCAGCCCGGGAAACGAGCAGTACTTC
TRBV4-1	-	TRBJ2-7	15	CASSQLDGSSYEQYF	TGCGCCAGCAGCCAACTTGACGGGAGCTCCTACGAGCAGTACTTC
TRBV9	-	TRBJ2-7	12	CASSGTGYEQYF	TGTGCCAGCAGCGGGACGGGATACGAGCAGTACTTC
TRBV5-1	-	TRBJ1-2	13	CASSSGQPRGYTF	TGCGCCAGCAGCTCTGGACAGCCGCGAGGCTACACCTTC
TRBV5-1	TRBD1	TRBJ1-4	15	CASSHRTGGDEKLFF	TGCGCCAGCAGCCACAGGACAGGGGGCGATGAAAAACTGTTTTTT
TRBV11-2	TRBD2	TRBJ2-2	15	CASSSQSGGFGELFF	TGTGCCAGCAGCTCCCAGAGCGGGGGGTTCGGGGAGCTGTTTTTT
TRBV6-5	-	TRBJ2-7	12	CASSYGSGEQYF	TGTGCCAGCAGTTACGGAAGCGGCGAGCAGTACTTC
TRBV29-1	TRBD1	TRBJ2-1	13	CSVTGVDDNEQFF	TGCAGCGTCACAGGGGTCGACGACAATGAGCAGTTCTTC
TRBV2	TRBD1	TRBJ2-1	15	CASSRDRGTYNEQFF	TGTGCCAGCAGTCGGGACAGGGGGACCTACAATGAGCAGTTCTTC
TRBV5-1	-	TRBJ2-5	16	CASSPGAQGGQETQYF	TGCGCCAGCAGCCCAGGAGCTCAGGGTGGACAAGAGACCCAGTACTTC
TRBV18	-	TRBJ2-3	16	CASSPPYGGKSDTQYF	TGTGCCAGCTCCCCCCCTTATGGGGGGAAATCAGATACGCAGTATTTT
TRBV10-1	TRBD2	TRBJ2-5	14	CASSESRGAETQYF	TGCGCCAGCAGTGAGTCGCGGGGGGCAGAGACCCAGTACTTC
TRBV7-6	-	TRBJ2-2	14	CASSPLVGSERLFF	TGTGCCAGCAGCCCGCTTGTAGGGAGTGAGAGGCTGTTTTTT
TRBV28	TRBD2	TRBJ2-1	14	CASRLAGLYNEQFF	TGTGCCAGCAGACTAGCGGGGTTATACAATGAGCAGTTCTTC
TRBV30	TRBD1	TRBJ2-7	12	CAWVDRGYEQYF	TGTGCCTGGGTCGACAGGGGCTACGAGCAGTACTTC
TRBV6-5	TRBD2	TRBJ2-1	16	CASSYTPVGLYNEQFF	TGTGCCAGCAGTTACACTCCAGTGGGACTATACAATGAGCAGTTCTTC
TRBV6-1	-	TRBJ2-7	15	CASSDWRQGVYEQYF	TGTGCCAGCAGTGACTGGCGGCAGGGTGTCTACGAGCAGTACTTC
TRBV6-6	-	TRBJ2-3	12	CASTPQLDTQYF	TGTGCCAGCACTCCCCAACTAGATACGCAGTATTTT